This TCR beta chain was identified in a study of T cells in localized non-small cell lung cancer (dated by TCRdb to 2020 to 2022). Background for the entire study: T cell repertoires of 200 to 250 early-stage NSCLC patients were analyzed, with tumors being compared against uninvolved tumor-adjacent lungs. All 240 or so NSCLC patients in the cohort were treatment-naive and had localized lung tumors that were resected. The mean age of the NSCLC patients was 60 to 85 years, with 130 or so men and 107 women.

Points the paper makes about the study in general: A median of roughly 60 of the top 100 tumor clones were detected in paired uninvolved adjacent lung, and 28 of these tumor clones were also found among the top 100 clones of the paired uninvolved adjacent lung. Higher blood T cell density associated with longer overall survival, while higher adjacent-lung clonality associated with shorter survival. Because of the exploratory design, TCR variables were selected using unadjusted p-values without false-discovery rate correction. Because multi-region tumor sequencing was not done, intratumor heterogeneity could not be ruled out. Uninvolved tumor-adjacent lung showed the highest T cell clonality, higher than tumor, which suggests more focused antigenic responses in the adjacent lung.

At diagnosis, tumor, uninvolved tumor-adjacent lung and peripheral blood were collected and then preserved as a mix of FFPE and fresh-frozen material. For TCR repertoire profiling, the blood samples were analyzed as peripheral blood mononuclear cells. TCR beta CDR3 regions were sequenced from DNA using the immunoSEQ Assay. Under the source paper's analysis protocol: T cell density was computed as TCR beta template counts normalized to usable DNA estimated by amplifying housekeeping genes. The preseqR package was used to estimate richness by extrapolating to 400,000 templates for PBMC samples and to 120,000 templates for tissue samples. Clonality was taken to be one minus Pielou's evenness. Differential abundance testing on productive amino-acid clonotypes, with a minimum total count of 5 and an alpha of 0.1, was used to identify tissue-enriched TCRs. The Jaccard Index and the Morisita Overlap Index were used to measure repertoire overlap between compartments. GLIPH grouped TCR beta CDR3s together with public tetramer-defined viral CDR3s, and a viral motif had to include at least three viral sequences and also show V-gene enrichment. TCRdb holds this immuneACCESS table with in-frame rearrangements only. Some clones are missing; in checked studies, unresolved V genes explain under half, and the rest has no known cause. V, J and clone size reflect that table, while D and trimming were determined from the DNA. Across this sample there are 15,000 to 20,000 clones, with around 90% seen only once. The top ten constitute about 1.1% of the sample.

Per the germline V gene, MDHEN is the CDR1 and SYDVKM is the CDR2. Its CDR3 holds 14 amino acids, cysteine through phenylalanine. Of the read, only the CDR3 DNA is kept; its 42 bases are in frame from base 1. Deletion took 3 bases off V and 10 bases off J, with a span of 18 bases between the germline ends. This clone was seen a single time. Its cognate antigen has yet to be identified. Base qualities are not at hand, and no much larger clone is one base apart. The sample in question was peripheral blood mononuclear cells, obtained before any cancer treatment. This TCR was recovered from a woman aged 35-70 years with stage III lung adenocarcinoma. The chain couples TRBV28 to TRBJ1-1; TRBD1 could be the D gene, as 6 bases match. The bases read TGTGCCAGCAGTTTTGGGGGCTCCCGGCTAGGAGCTTTCTTT. Translated, it reads CASSFGGSRLGAFF.